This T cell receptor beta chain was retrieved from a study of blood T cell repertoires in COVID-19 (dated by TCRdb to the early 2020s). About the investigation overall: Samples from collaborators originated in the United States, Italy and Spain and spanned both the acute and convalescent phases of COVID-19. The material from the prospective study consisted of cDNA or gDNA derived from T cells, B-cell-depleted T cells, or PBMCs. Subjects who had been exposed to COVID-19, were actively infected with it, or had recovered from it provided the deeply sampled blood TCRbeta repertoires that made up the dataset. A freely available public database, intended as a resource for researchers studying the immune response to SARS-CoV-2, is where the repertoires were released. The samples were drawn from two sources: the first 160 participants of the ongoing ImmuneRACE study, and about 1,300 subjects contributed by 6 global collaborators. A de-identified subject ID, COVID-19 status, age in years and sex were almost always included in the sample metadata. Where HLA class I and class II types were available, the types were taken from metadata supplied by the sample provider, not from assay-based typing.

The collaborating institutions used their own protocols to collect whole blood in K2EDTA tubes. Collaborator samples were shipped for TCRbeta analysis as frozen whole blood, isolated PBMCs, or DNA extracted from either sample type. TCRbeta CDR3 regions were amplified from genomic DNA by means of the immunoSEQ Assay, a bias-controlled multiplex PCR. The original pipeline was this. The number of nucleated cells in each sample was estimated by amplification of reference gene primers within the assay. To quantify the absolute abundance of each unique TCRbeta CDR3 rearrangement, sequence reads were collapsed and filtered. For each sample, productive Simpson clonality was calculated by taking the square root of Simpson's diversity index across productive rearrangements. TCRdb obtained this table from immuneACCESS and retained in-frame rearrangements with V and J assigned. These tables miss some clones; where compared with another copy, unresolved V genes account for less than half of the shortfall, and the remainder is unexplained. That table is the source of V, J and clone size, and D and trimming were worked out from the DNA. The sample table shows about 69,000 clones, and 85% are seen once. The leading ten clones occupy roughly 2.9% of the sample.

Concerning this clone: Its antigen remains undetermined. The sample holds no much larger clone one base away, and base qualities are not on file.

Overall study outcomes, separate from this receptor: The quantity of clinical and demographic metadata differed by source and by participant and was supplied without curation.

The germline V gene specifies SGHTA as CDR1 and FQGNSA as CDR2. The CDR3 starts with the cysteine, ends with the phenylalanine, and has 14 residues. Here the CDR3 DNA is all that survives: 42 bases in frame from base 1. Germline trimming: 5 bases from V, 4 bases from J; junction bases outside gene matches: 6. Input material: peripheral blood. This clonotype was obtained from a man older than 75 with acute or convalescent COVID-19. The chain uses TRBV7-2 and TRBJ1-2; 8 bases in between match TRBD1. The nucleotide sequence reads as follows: TGTGCCAGCAGCCTAGGACAGGGAATCTATGGCTACACCTTC. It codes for CASSLGQGIYGYTF.